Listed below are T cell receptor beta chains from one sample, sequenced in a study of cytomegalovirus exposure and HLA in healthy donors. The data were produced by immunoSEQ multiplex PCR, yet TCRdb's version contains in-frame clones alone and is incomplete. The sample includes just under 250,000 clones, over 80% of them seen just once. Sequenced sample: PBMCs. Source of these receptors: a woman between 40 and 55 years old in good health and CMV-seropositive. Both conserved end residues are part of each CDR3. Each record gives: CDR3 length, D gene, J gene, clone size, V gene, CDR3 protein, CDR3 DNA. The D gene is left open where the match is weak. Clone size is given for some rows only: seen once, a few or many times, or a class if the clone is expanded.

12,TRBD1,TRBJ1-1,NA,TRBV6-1,CASSETGGEAFF,TGTGCCAGCAGTGAGACAGGGGGCGAAGCTTTCTTT
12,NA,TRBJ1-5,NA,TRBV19,CASSVSDRPQHF,TGTGCCAGTAGTGTTTCCGACAGACCCCAGCATTTT
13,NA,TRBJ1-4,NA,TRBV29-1,CSVGGASNEKLFF,TGCAGCGTTGGGGGCGCGTCTAATGAAAAACTGTTTTTT
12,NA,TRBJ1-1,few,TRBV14,CASSPPYTEAFF,TGTGCCAGCAGCCCCCCCTACACTGAAGCTTTCTTT
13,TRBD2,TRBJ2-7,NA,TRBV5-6,CASSLSPGGEQYF,TGTGCCAGCAGCTTATCACCGGGAGGCGAGCAGTACTTC
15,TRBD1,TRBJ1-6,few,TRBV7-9,CASSSRTGYNSPLHF,TGTGCCAGCAGCTCCCGGACAGGGTATAATTCACCCCTCCACTTT
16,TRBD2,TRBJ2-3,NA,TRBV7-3,CASSPRLAGGDDTQYF,TGTGCCAGCAGCCCAAGACTAGCGGGAGGAGACGATACGCAGTATTTT
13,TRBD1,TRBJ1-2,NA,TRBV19,CASSTRQGSGYTF,TGTGCCAGTAGTACTCGACAGGGAAGTGGCTACACCTTC
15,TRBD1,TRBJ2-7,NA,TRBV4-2,CASSQDPQGPGQQYF,TGTGCCAGCAGCCAAGATCCACAGGGGCCTGGCCAGCAGTACTTC
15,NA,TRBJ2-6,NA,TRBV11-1,CASSAGLPGANVLTF,TGTGCCAGCAGCGCGGGGCTCCCCGGGGCCAACGTCCTGACTTTC
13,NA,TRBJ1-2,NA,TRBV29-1,CSAVGGVNYGYTF,TGCAGCGCTGTGGGGGGGGTCAACTATGGCTACACCTTC
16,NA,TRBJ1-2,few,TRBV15,CATSREIRQVWESYTF,TGTGCCACCAGCAGAGAAATTAGACAGGTGTGGGAAAGCTACACCTTC
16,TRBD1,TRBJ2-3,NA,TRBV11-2,CASSRNRGQSTDTQYF,TGTGCCAGCAGCCGTAACAGGGGACAGAGCACAGATACGCAGTATTTT
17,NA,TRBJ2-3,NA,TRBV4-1,CASSQVGGRGSTDTQYF,TGCGCCAGCAGCCAAGTTGGGGGGAGGGGGAGTACAGATACGCAGTATTTT
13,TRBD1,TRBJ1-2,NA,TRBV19,CATGTGDIYGYTF,TGTGCCACCGGGACAGGAGATATCTATGGCTACACCTTC
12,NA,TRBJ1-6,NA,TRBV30,CATNAGNSPLHF,TGTGCCACGAACGCGGGGAATTCACCCCTCCACTTT
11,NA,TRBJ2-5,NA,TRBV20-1,CSARMLQTQYF,TGCAGTGCTAGGATGCTACAGACCCAGTACTTC